The rows below give T cell receptor beta chains drawn from one sample of a study of blood T cell repertoires in COVID-19. Here immunoSEQ multiplex PCR was the method, and the copy in TCRdb shows in-frame clones only, minus some. The sample holds about 140,000 clones; around three quarters are singletons and the top ten take about 15%. Sequenced input: peripheral blood. These receptors came from a man aged 45-60 years with acute or convalescent COVID-19. Each CDR3 is given with its conserved first and last residue. Each record gives: J gene, D gene, V gene, clone size, CDR3 DNA, CDR3 protein. The D gene is left open where the match is weak. Clone size is not always given. Where it is, it says once, few, many or a class for expanded clones.

j_call: TRBJ1-6; d_call: -; v_call: TRBV3-1/TRBV3-2; clone_size: -; cdr3_nt: TGTGCCAGTTGCCCGGGACACCCTAATTCACCCCTCCACTTT; cdr3_aa: CASCPGHPNSPLHF
j_call: TRBJ1-4; d_call: TRBD1; v_call: TRBV6-5; clone_size: -; cdr3_nt: TGTGCCAGCAGTAGGACAGGGGTCGATGAAAAACTGTTTTTT; cdr3_aa: CASSRTGVDEKLFF
j_call: TRBJ2-6; d_call: -; v_call: TRBV3-1/TRBV3-2; clone_size: once; cdr3_nt: TGTGCCAGCAGCCCTACAGGGTTCTCTGGGGCCAACGTCCTGACTTTC; cdr3_aa: CASSPTGFSGANVLTF
j_call: TRBJ1-2; d_call: TRBD1; v_call: TRBV5-6; clone_size: few; cdr3_nt: TGTGCCAGCAGCTGGAGGACAGGGTCATTGAGCTATGGCTACACCTTC; cdr3_aa: CASSWRTGSLSYGYTF
j_call: TRBJ1-2; d_call: TRBD1; v_call: TRBV5-4; clone_size: -; cdr3_nt: TGTGCCAGCACGCGGGACAGTACTCAGAACTATGGCTACACCTTC; cdr3_aa: CASTRDSTQNYGYTF
j_call: TRBJ2-2; d_call: TRBD2; v_call: TRBV18; clone_size: -; cdr3_nt: TGTGCCAGCTCACCACCGCGACTAGCGGGTAACACCGGGGAGCTGTTTTTT; cdr3_aa: CASSPPRLAGNTGELFF
j_call: TRBJ2-2; d_call: -; v_call: TRBV6-5; clone_size: -; cdr3_nt: TGTGCCAGCCCAGGGAAGGGCACCGGGGAGCTGTTTTTT; cdr3_aa: CASPGKGTGELFF
j_call: TRBJ2-3; d_call: TRBD2; v_call: TRBV2; clone_size: -; cdr3_nt: TGTGCCAGCAGTGCTAGCGGGGGTGTGCCAGATACGCAGTATTTT; cdr3_aa: CASSASGGVPDTQYF
j_call: TRBJ1-1; d_call: -; v_call: TRBV18; clone_size: -; cdr3_nt: TGTGCCAGCTCACTGTCGGGTTTGAACACTGAAGCTTTCTTT; cdr3_aa: CASSLSGLNTEAFF
j_call: TRBJ2-7; d_call: TRBD1; v_call: TRBV27; clone_size: -; cdr3_nt: TGTGCCAGCAGTTACGGACAGGGGGTTAGCGAGCAGTACTTC; cdr3_aa: CASSYGQGVSEQYF
j_call: TRBJ1-2; d_call: -; v_call: TRBV2; clone_size: -; cdr3_nt: TGTGCCAGCAGTGAAGTGACAACTAACTATGGCTACACCTTC; cdr3_aa: CASSEVTTNYGYTF
j_call: TRBJ2-2; d_call: TRBD2; v_call: TRBV11-2; clone_size: few; cdr3_nt: TGTGCCAGCAGCTCTATAGCGGGGGGTTTGTTTACCGGGGAGCTGTTTTTT; cdr3_aa: CASSSIAGGLFTGELFF
j_call: TRBJ1-2; d_call: -; v_call: TRBV5-1; clone_size: -; cdr3_nt: TGCGCCAGCAGCCAGACAGGAGCCTCCTATGGCTACACCTTC; cdr3_aa: CASSQTGASYGYTF
j_call: TRBJ1-1; d_call: TRBD1; v_call: TRBV2; clone_size: once; cdr3_nt: TGTGCCAGCAGAACGGGACAGATGAACACTGAAGCTTTCTTT; cdr3_aa: CASRTGQMNTEAFF
j_call: TRBJ2-7; d_call: TRBD1; v_call: TRBV2; clone_size: -; cdr3_nt: TGTGCCAGCAGCGTGACAGGGGTAAAGGACGAGCAGTACTTC; cdr3_aa: CASSVTGVKDEQYF
j_call: TRBJ2-1; d_call: -; v_call: TRBV9; clone_size: -; cdr3_nt: TGTGCCAGCAGCGTAGACGCGGGGGCTTACAATGAGCAGTTCTTC; cdr3_aa: CASSVDAGAYNEQFF
j_call: TRBJ1-6; d_call: -; v_call: TRBV2; clone_size: -; cdr3_nt: TGTGCCAGCAGTGAAGCCAGGGTAAATTCACCCCTCCACTTT; cdr3_aa: CASSEARVNSPLHF
j_call: TRBJ2-5; d_call: TRBD1; v_call: TRBV30; clone_size: -; cdr3_nt: TGTGCCTGGGCAGGGGGAAATCTGAGGGAGACCCAGTACTTC; cdr3_aa: CAWAGGNLRETQYF
j_call: TRBJ2-5; d_call: TRBD2; v_call: TRBV25-1; clone_size: -; cdr3_nt: TGTGCCAGCAACTCTCCCCGGGGGGGGGAAGAGACCCAGTACTTC; cdr3_aa: CASNSPRGGEETQYF
j_call: TRBJ1-1; d_call: TRBD1; v_call: TRBV4-1; clone_size: -; cdr3_nt: TGCGCCAGCAGCCAAGATCAGGGGGTTGACACTGAAGCTTTCTTT; cdr3_aa: CASSQDQGVDTEAFF
j_call: TRBJ2-5; d_call: TRBD2; v_call: TRBV5-6; clone_size: once; cdr3_nt: TGTGCCAGCAGCTTTGGGACACCCGGGGGGGCCGGTGAGACCCAGTACTTC; cdr3_aa: CASSFGTPGGAGETQYF
j_call: TRBJ2-3; d_call: TRBD1; v_call: TRBV18; clone_size: -; cdr3_nt: TGTGCCAGCTCACCTACAGGGGCAGGCACAGATACGCAGTATTTT; cdr3_aa: CASSPTGAGTDTQYF
j_call: TRBJ1-2; d_call: TRBD1; v_call: TRBV14; clone_size: -; cdr3_nt: TGTGCCAGCAGCCAGACTTCACAGGGGGGCTACACCTTC; cdr3_aa: CASSQTSQGGYTF
j_call: TRBJ1-1; d_call: -; v_call: TRBV3-1/TRBV3-2; clone_size: -; cdr3_nt: TGTGCCAGCAGCCACGCGGGTGCTGAAGCTTTCTTT; cdr3_aa: CASSHAGAEAFF
j_call: TRBJ2-5; d_call: TRBD2; v_call: TRBV7-2; clone_size: -; cdr3_nt: TGTGCCAGCAGCTTAGCCCGCGGGGGGCCTAAAGAGACCCAGTACTTC; cdr3_aa: CASSLARGGPKETQYF